The clone carrying this T cell receptor (beta chain) appeared a few times. Its cognate antigen is unknown. The sample originates from a study of shared clonotypes between healthy human individuals. Study summary: A donor's plate count was three for CD4 naive and three for CD4 memory; CD8 naive had two and CD8 memory one. Notes on the study in general: Clonotypes shared by all four sorted-subset donors had higher generation probabilities than non-shared clonotypes. Several donors shared roughly 5% of their naive CD4 clonotypes.

Libraries were prepared by immunoSEQ multiplex PCR; TCRdb keeps only in-frame clonotypes and omits some of them. Of about 1 million clones in the sample, about 77% were seen once. Sequences were obtained from memory CD4+ T cells sorted from blood. Subset: CD45RA-negative fraction. The TCR sequence derives from a man in his late teens or twenties in good health.

The DNA for the CDR3 is TGTGCCAGCAGTATAGACCATAACTATGGCTACACCTTC. This sequence encodes CASSIDHNYGYTF. This rearrangement joins TRBV6-1 to TRBJ1-2; D is unresolved. CDR1 and CDR2 (germline): MNHNS, SASEGT. The length of the CDR3 is 13 residues. Trimming removed 5 bases at V and 1 base at J, with 8 bases between.